This entry is about one T cell receptor beta chain. The antigen remains unidentified. This sample was taken from a study of CD8 T cells in ankylosing spondylitis. One entry per CDR3 protein results from TCRdb running MiXCR on the 5' RACE reads. This table has about 90,000 distinct CDR3 sequences, around 27% appearing once. This CDR3 comprises 13 residues. V was shortened by 3 bases and J by 3 bases, with 10 bases between the two germline ends. Germline loops: CDR1 SGHRS, CDR2 YFSETQ. Points from the study as a whole: Previous work reported some of these motif variants in the synovial fluid and blood of reactive arthritis. Typical of ankylosing spondylitis blood, it appeared, was a TCR beta motif of several highly homologous variants.

The origin of this receptor is a male donor with ankylosing spondylitis or in good health (not recorded which). The chain carries TRBV5-1 and TRBJ2-7; D is perhaps TRBD2 (6 bases). Input material: blood, either unsorted or a sorted T cell fraction (not recorded which). The CDR3 sequence: CASSSVRGYEQYF. The DNA for the CDR3 is TGCGCCAGCAGCTCCGTGCGGGGCTACGAGCAGTACTTC. The variable domain in full, completed from reference TRBV5-1 and TRBJ2-7, reads KAGVTQTPRYLIKTRGQQVTLSCSPISGHRSVSWYQQTPGQGLQFLFEYFSETQRNKGNFPGRFSGRQFSNSRSEMNVSTLELGDSALYLCASSSVRGYEQYFGPGTRLTVT.